These T cell receptor beta chains were read from a single sample in a study of blood T cell repertoires in COVID-19. TCRdb's copy holds only in-frame clones and misses some; the assay was immunoSEQ multiplex PCR. The top ten clones hold roughly 1.2% of a sample with 200,000 to 250,000 clones, approximately 86% of them seen once. The sequenced sample consisted of peripheral blood. The receptors come from a woman in her twenties or thirties with COVID-19, enrolled during active disease. The CDR3 runs from the conserved cysteine through the conserved F or W. A D gene is named only where the DNA matches it firmly. Where a row states a size, it is once, few, many or the class of an expanded clone; other rows omit it.

CDR3,DNA,size,V,D,J
CSASASGRTETQYF,TGCAGTGCTAGTGCTTCCGGGAGGACAGAGACCCAGTACTTC,NA,TRBV20-1,TRBD2,TRBJ2-5
CASSQDTTGDTQYF,TGTGCCAGCAGCCAAGATACAACGGGGGATACGCAGTATTTT,once,TRBV4-2,NA,TRBJ2-3
CASSLGHNYGYTF,TGTGCCAGCAGCTTGGGACACAACTATGGCTACACCTTC,NA,TRBV5-8,NA,TRBJ1-2
CASGPWGYTF,TGTGCCAGCGGCCCCTGGGGCTACACCTTC,NA,TRBV9,NA,TRBJ1-2
CASTLSGDDGNTIYF,TGTGCCAGCACCCTTAGCGGGGATGACGGAAACACCATATATTTT,NA,TRBV7-9,NA,TRBJ1-3
CASSYRLAGSTDTQYF,TGTGCCAGCAGTTACAGACTAGCGGGGAGCACAGATACGCAGTATTTT,once,TRBV6-5,TRBD2,TRBJ2-3
CSASTGKYSEQYF,TGCAGTGCTAGTACAGGGAAATATAGCGAGCAGTACTTC,NA,TRBV20-1,NA,TRBJ2-7
CASSGDPSHSPTHGSNYNEQFF,TGCGCCAGCAGCGGCGACCCCTCACATAGCCCCACACACGGGAGTAATTACAATGAGCAGTTCTTC,NA,TRBV5-1,NA,TRBJ2-1
CASSVSLESEQYF,TGTGCCAGCAGTGTAAGCCTCGAATCCGAGCAGTACTTC,once,TRBV2,NA,TRBJ2-7
CSVELRAMNTEAFF,TGCAGCGTTGAACTCAGGGCCATGAACACTGAAGCTTTCTTT,NA,TRBV29-1,NA,TRBJ1-1
CASSSSTGLPEAFF,TGTGCCAGTAGTTCATCGACAGGACTTCCTGAAGCTTTCTTT,NA,TRBV19,NA,TRBJ1-1
CASSLSRGGGYTF,TGTGCCAGCAGCTTGTCCAGGGGAGGGGGCTACACCTTC,few,TRBV5-6,NA,TRBJ1-2
CASSQDPSGGNGYTF,TGTGCCAGCAGCCAAGATCCCTCAGGGGGCAATGGCTACACCTTC,once,TRBV4-2,TRBD1,TRBJ1-2
CASSQGWGQGEETQYF,TGCGCCAGCAGCCAAGGGTGGGGGCAGGGTGAAGAGACCCAGTACTTC,NA,TRBV4-1,NA,TRBJ2-5
CASSGDRSTEQYF,TGTGCCAGCAGTGGGGACAGGAGTACGGAGCAGTACTTC,NA,TRBV2,TRBD1,TRBJ2-7
CASSLSRSGQTNYGYTF,TGTGCCAGCAGCTTAAGTAGGTCGGGACAGACAAACTATGGCTACACCTTC,NA,TRBV7-8,TRBD1,TRBJ1-2
CSGREGGRVRDTQYF,TGCAGTGGTCGTGAGGGCGGGAGGGTCAGAGATACGCAGTATTTT,NA,TRBV20-1,TRBD2,TRBJ2-3
CASSSLSTMTQYF,TGTGCCAGCAGTTCCCTCTCTACGATGACCCAGTACTTC,once,TRBV27,NA,TRBJ2-5
CASGRGTGAPNTGELFF,TGTGCTAGTGGTCGAGGGACAGGGGCCCCGAACACCGGGGAGCTGTTTTTT,NA,TRBV12-5,TRBD1,TRBJ2-2
CASSSVRQGQADGYTF,TGCGCCAGCAGCTCTGTACGCCAAGGACAGGCTGATGGCTACACCTTC,once,TRBV5-1,TRBD1,TRBJ1-2
CASGTGNSNQPQHF,TGTGCCAGCGGGACAGGGAACAGCAATCAGCCCCAGCATTTT,few,TRBV6-6,TRBD1,TRBJ1-5
CASSLLGLAGGPADTQYF,TGTGCCAGCAGCTTATTGGGACTAGCGGGGGGGCCAGCAGATACGCAGTATTTT,once,TRBV7-2,TRBD2,TRBJ2-3
CASSVDRSSYEQYF,TGTGCCAGCAGCGTCGACAGGAGCTCCTACGAGCAGTACTTC,NA,TRBV9,NA,TRBJ2-7
CASSRIWLAGGPGGELFF,TGCGCCAGCAGCCGTATCTGGCTAGCGGGAGGGCCTGGCGGGGAGCTGTTTTTT,NA,TRBV4-3,TRBD2,TRBJ2-2
CASSIRDRPYEQYF,TGTGCCAGCTCAATACGGGACAGACCCTACGAGCAGTACTTC,NA,TRBV18,TRBD1,TRBJ2-7
CASARGNNQPQHF,TGTGCCAGCGCTCGGGGGAACAATCAGCCCCAGCATTTT,NA,TRBV11-2,NA,TRBJ1-5
CASSFRQSYNEQFF,TGTGCCAGCAGCTTCAGGCAGAGTTACAATGAGCAGTTCTTC,NA,TRBV5-5,NA,TRBJ2-1
CASTPSWAGHYSYEQYF,TGTGCCAGCACCCCCTCTTGGGCGGGCCACTACTCCTACGAGCAGTACTTC,NA,TRBV5-5,NA,TRBJ2-7
CASSQRQANSPLHF,TGCGCCAGCAGCCAGCGCCAGGCGAATTCACCCCTCCACTTT,NA,TRBV4-3,NA,TRBJ1-6
CASSSSGSQNYGYTF,TGTGCCAGCAGCTCCTCCGGGAGCCAGAACTATGGCTACACCTTC,NA,TRBV5-4,NA,TRBJ1-2
CASSLAGNPSSYNEQFF,TGCGCCAGCAGCTTGGCCGGGAACCCGAGCTCCTACAATGAGCAGTTCTTC,NA,TRBV5-1,NA,TRBJ2-1
CASLGGKNEKLFF,TGTGCCAGCCTTGGGGGCAAGAATGAAAAACTGTTTTTT,NA,TRBV6-5,NA,TRBJ1-4
CASSFQVSEQFF,TGTGCCAGCAGCTTTCAGGTCTCTGAGCAGTTCTTC,NA,TRBV7-9,NA,TRBJ2-1
CASSSRGAGAWTQYF,TGTGCCAGCAGCTCACGGGGAGCCGGCGCATGGACCCAGTACTTC,NA,TRBV7-2,NA,TRBJ2-5
CASSPFSGTGSYEQYF,TGTGCCAGTAGCCCTTTCTCCGGGACAGGTTCCTACGAGCAGTACTTC,NA,TRBV19,TRBD1,TRBJ2-7
CASSLAQSVSEQYF,TGTGCCAGCAGTTTAGCACAAAGCGTTAGTGAGCAGTACTTC,NA,TRBV27,NA,TRBJ2-7
CASSLRVPGLAGGPLGDNEQFF,TGTGCCAGCAGCCTACGAGTCCCGGGACTAGCGGGGGGGCCTTTAGGGGACAATGAGCAGTTCTTC,NA,TRBV13,TRBD2,TRBJ2-1
CASRGTCCEQYF,TGTGCCAGCAGGGGGACTTGTTGCGAGCAGTACTTC,once,TRBV6-5,NA,TRBJ2-7
CASSFGSGGHADTQYF,TGTGCCAGCAGCTTCGGTAGCGGGGGGCACGCAGATACGCAGTATTTT,NA,TRBV7-9,TRBD2,TRBJ2-3
CASSGQGGAEQYF,TGCGCCAGCAGTGGGCAGGGTGGGGCCGAGCAGTACTTC,NA,TRBV10-2,NA,TRBJ2-7
CATHTRQGMNTEAFF,TGTGCCACCCATACCCGACAGGGGATGAACACTGAAGCTTTCTTT,NA,TRBV28,TRBD1,TRBJ1-1
CASSLKQGMNTEAFF,TGCGCCAGCAGCTTGAAGCAGGGAATGAACACTGAAGCTTTCTTT,NA,TRBV5-1,NA,TRBJ1-1
CASETGTGGNEQFF,TGTGCCAGCGAGACCGGGACAGGGGGCAATGAGCAGTTCTTC,NA,TRBV28,TRBD1,TRBJ2-1
CASSSSGGTDTQYF,TGTGCCAGCAGCTCTAGCGGGGGGACAGATACGCAGTATTTT,NA,TRBV7-3,TRBD2,TRBJ2-3